Listed below are T cell receptor beta chains from one sample, sequenced in a study of PD-1 blockade in classical Hodgkin lymphoma. Produced via immunoSEQ multiplex PCR; TCRdb's table is partial and in-frame only. Altogether around 24,000 clones are present, around two thirds being singletons, with the ten largest covering 10% to 15%. This sample comprised peripheral blood mononuclear cells (PBMCs), obtained before the second cycle of nivolumab. The receptor source for this set is a human donor with classical Hodgkin lymphoma. The CDR3 runs from the conserved cysteine through the conserved F or W. D genes are given only for firm matches. Only some rows state a clone size, as once, few, many or a class for expanded clones.

TRBJ1-4,TRBV27,once,17,.,TGTGCCAGCAGTTTAAAGACAGGCGGACGGGCTAATGAAAAACTGTTTTTT,CASSLKTGGRANEKLFF
TRBJ2-7,TRBV6-5,once,14,TRBD1,TGTGCCAGCAGTTACCGGGGACAGGGAGACGAGCAGTACTTC,CASSYRGQGDEQYF
TRBJ2-2,TRBV2,medium-sized,13,.,TGTGCCAGCACCCCTAGATTCGCCGGGGAGCTGTTTTTT,CASTPRFAGELFF
TRBJ2-1,TRBV6-4,.,14,.,TGTGCCAGCCGCCGGTACGCGGTCGTAGGAGAGCAGTTCTTC,CASRRYAVVGEQFF
TRBJ1-4,TRBV28,.,15,TRBD1,TGTGCCAGCAGTTTAGGGACAGTAAGGGGTGAAAAACTGTTTTTT,CASSLGTVRGEKLFF
TRBJ2-7,TRBV29-1,medium-sized,12,.,TGCAGCGTTGAGTCAGGTACCTACGAGCAGTACTTC,CSVESGTYEQYF
TRBJ1-4,TRBV4-1,.,15,.,TGCGCCAGCAGCCAAGGAGAGTCTGCAGGAGAAAAACTGTTTTTT,CASSQGESAGEKLFF
TRBJ1-3,TRBV11-2,few,15,TRBD1,TGTGCCAGCAGCGCCTGGGACAGGGGGCAGAACACCATATATTTT,CASSAWDRGQNTIYF
TRBJ1-2,TRBV30,.,13,.,TGTGCCTGGAGTGGGGGCCGAGACTATGGCTACACCTTC,CAWSGGRDYGYTF
TRBJ2-5,TRBV6-6,.,12,.,TGTGCCAGCAGTTACTTATACGAGACCCAGTACTTC,CASSYLYETQYF
TRBJ2-7,TRBV7-9,.,15,TRBD2,TGTGCCAGCAGCTTAGAAACTAGCGGGAGCTACGAGCAGTACTTC,CASSLETSGSYEQYF